This TCR beta chain derives from a study of blood T cell repertoires in COVID-19 (TCRdb year 2020). In terms of the full investigation: Samples from collaborators originated in the United States, Italy and Spain and spanned both the acute and convalescent phases of COVID-19. The material from the prospective study consisted of cDNA or gDNA derived from T cells, B-cell-depleted T cells, or PBMCs. Deeply sampled blood TCRbeta repertoires from subjects exposed to, actively infected with, or recovered from COVID-19 were included in the dataset. The repertoires were released in a freely available public database meant as a resource for research on the immune response to SARS-CoV-2. Samples were obtained from the ongoing ImmuneRACE study (first 160 participants) and from over a thousand subjects provided by 6 global collaborators. Sample metadata almost always included a de-identified subject ID, COVID-19 status, age in years and sex. Where available, HLA class I and class II types were taken from metadata supplied by the sample provider and were not determined by assay-based typing.

The CDR3 measures 15 amino acids from cysteine to phenylalanine. Only the CDR3 portion is preserved as DNA: 45 bases, with reading frame beginning at the first base. The germline V gene sets CDR1 to KGHDR and CDR2 to SFDVKD. V trim: 7 bases; J trim: 3 bases; unmatched bases: 11. Broader findings and caveats from the paper: The quantity of clinical and demographic metadata differed by source and by participant and was supplied without curation.

In its sample, this clone was seen once. What this receptor recognizes is not known. The sample holds no much larger clone one base away, and base qualities are not on file. Another Seattle source contributed samples from volunteer blood donors who had recovered from COVID-19. Whole blood was collected in K2EDTA tubes by collaborating institutions according to the institutions' own protocols. For TCRbeta analysis, collaborator samples were shipped as frozen whole blood, as isolated PBMCs, or as DNA extracted from either sample type. The immunoSEQ Assay, a bias-controlled multiplex PCR, was used to amplify TCRbeta CDR3 regions from genomic DNA. As for the original processing: Within the assay, amplification of reference gene primers was used to estimate how many nucleated cells each sample contained. Sequence reads were collapsed and filtered to measure the absolute abundance of every unique TCRbeta CDR3 rearrangement. For each sample, productive Simpson clonality was calculated as the square root of Simpson's diversity index across productive rearrangements. This immuneACCESS table, as held by TCRdb, lists in-frame sequences with V and J called but not all clones. Of the missing ones, under half trace to an unresolved V gene in checked studies; the others have no known cause. V, J and clone size derive from that table, while D and trimming were established from the DNA sequence. The sample yields more than 150,000 clones; 65% to 80% were counted once. The ten most abundant clones make up approximately 12% of the sample.

The sample was peripheral blood. This chain joins TRBV24-1 to TRBJ2-7; TRBD1 matches 7 bases in the middle. This clonotype was sampled from a middle-aged man who had recovered from COVID-19. The DNA sequence is given as TGTGCCACCAGACCCAGGGGGAGCGGTGTCTACGAGCAGTACTTC. Its translation is CATRPRGSGVYEQYF.